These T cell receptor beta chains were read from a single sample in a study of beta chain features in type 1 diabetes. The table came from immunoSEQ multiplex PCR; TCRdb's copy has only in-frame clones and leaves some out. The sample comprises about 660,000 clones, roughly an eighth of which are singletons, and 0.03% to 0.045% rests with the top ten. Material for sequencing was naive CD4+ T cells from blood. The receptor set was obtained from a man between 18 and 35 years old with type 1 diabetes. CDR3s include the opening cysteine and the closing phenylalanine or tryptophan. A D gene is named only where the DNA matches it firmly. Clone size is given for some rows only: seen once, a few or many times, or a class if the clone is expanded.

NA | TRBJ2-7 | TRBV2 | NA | TGTGCCAGCAGTGATAGCAGATACGAGCAGTACTTC | CASSDSRYEQYF
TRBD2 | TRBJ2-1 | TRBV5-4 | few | TGTGCCAGCAGCACGGGACTAGCGGACCACAATGAGCAGTTCTTC | CASSTGLADHNEQFF
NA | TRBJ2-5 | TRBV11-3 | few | TGTGCCAGCAGCTTTACCCCCGGGACCCAGTACTTC | CASSFTPGTQYF
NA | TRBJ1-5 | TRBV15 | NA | TGTGCCACCAGCAGAGATATGGGTACTCAGCCCCAGCATTTT | CATSRDMGTQPQHF
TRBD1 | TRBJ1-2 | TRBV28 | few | TGTGCCAGCAGACGGACAGGGGCCCCAGGGGGAGGAGGCTACACCTTC | CASRRTGAPGGGGYTF
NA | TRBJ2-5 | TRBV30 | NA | TGTGCCTGGACTAGCGAAGGGACCCAGTACTTC | CAWTSEGTQYF
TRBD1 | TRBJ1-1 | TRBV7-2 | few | TGTGCCAGCAGCTTCGACAGGGTGACTGCTGAAGCTTTCTTT | CASSFDRVTAEAFF
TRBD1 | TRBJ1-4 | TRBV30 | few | TGTGCCTGGAGTTCGCTGAACAGGGGGTCGGGTGAAAAACTGTTTTTT | CAWSSLNRGSGEKLFF
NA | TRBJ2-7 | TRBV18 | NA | TGTGCCAGCGCGACGGATCCGGAGGGGGGCGAGCAGTACTTC | CASATDPEGGEQYF
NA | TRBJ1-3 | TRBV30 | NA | TGTGCCTGGAGTGTAGGACAGTCCTCTGGAAACACCATATATTTT | CAWSVGQSSGNTIYF
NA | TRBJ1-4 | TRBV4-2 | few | TGTGCCAGCAGCCAAGACTATTTTGAAAAACTGTTTTTT | CASSQDYFEKLFF
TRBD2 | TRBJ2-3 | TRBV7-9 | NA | TGTGCCAGCAGTCCCGCCAGCGGGGGCCTTTACACAGATACGCAGTATTTT | CASSPASGGLYTDTQYF
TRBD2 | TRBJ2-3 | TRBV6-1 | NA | TGTGCCAGCAGGGGGAGGGCGGGAACAGATACGCAGTATTTT | CASRGRAGTDTQYF
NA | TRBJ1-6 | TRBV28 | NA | TGTGCCAGCACGAGTAATTCACCCCTCCACTTT | CASTSNSPLHF
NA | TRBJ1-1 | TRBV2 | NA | TGTGCCAGCAGTGAAATAGGTGGTACTGAAGCTTTCTTT | CASSEIGGTEAFF
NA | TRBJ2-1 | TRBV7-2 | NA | TGTGCCAGCAGCTGGCGGCAGGGAGAATCCTACAATGAGCAGTTCTTC | CASSWRQGESYNEQFF
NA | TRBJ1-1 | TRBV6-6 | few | TGTGCCAGCAGTTCACGGGAGGGTCCCAAGGACACTGAAGCTTTCTTT | CASSSREGPKDTEAFF
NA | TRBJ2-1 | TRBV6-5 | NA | TGTGCCAGCATTCCCACAGGGTCGTCGGATGAGCAGTTCTTC | CASIPTGSSDEQFF